This T cell receptor (beta chain) was documented in a study of control samples from healthy donors and cancer patients (dated by TCRdb to between 2020 and 2021). On this clone itself: The specificity of this receptor is unknown. Base qualities are not at hand, and no much larger clone is one base apart.

Libraries were made using the immunoSEQ multiplex PCR assay. Imported from immuneACCESS, the table was reduced by TCRdb to in-frame sequences with V and J called. These copies leave out some clones; in studies compared against another copy, an unresolved V gene accounts for under half, and the cause of the remainder is not known. In all, the sample holds more than 95,000 clones, and more than 80% of those were seen once. 8% of the sample is held by the ten biggest clonotypes. The CDR3 goes from the cysteine to the phenylalanine over 13 residues. Only the CDR3 portion is preserved as DNA: 39 bases, with reading frame beginning at the first base. In the germline V gene (reference sequence), CDR1 corresponds to LGHDT and CDR2 to YNNKEL. V loses 0 bases of germline sequence and J loses 12 bases, and the interval between the two ends is 12 bases.

Here the chain combines TRBV3-1 (or the pseudogene TRBV3-2) and TRBJ2-1; no D gene is confidently identified. Sequencing was done on a sample of blood. This clonotype was sampled from a man younger than 35 in good health. The DNA reads as follows: TGTGCCAGCAGCCAAGACTCGACCCCGCGGCAGTTCTTC. Its protein is CASSQDSTPRQFF.